The 10 T cell receptor beta chains presented below share a single source sample, sequenced in a study of blood T cell repertoires in COVID-19. This table comes from immunoSEQ multiplex PCR, and its TCRdb copy is limited to in-frame clones, with some not included. The sample yields roughly 87,000 clones, about four fifths seen once. The sequenced sample was peripheral blood. The receptors come from a woman in her 70s with acute or convalescent COVID-19.

The chain has TRBV6-5 and TRBJ1-4; maybe TRBD1 (6 bases). The CDR3 runs to 15 residues. Germline CDR1 reads MNHEY; CDR2 reads SVGAGI. The V and J ends lost 6 bases and 8 bases respectively, with 19 bases between them. This CDR3 is CASSVGLHRDEKLFF. CDR3 bases: TGTGCCAGCAGCGTGGGGCTACACAGGGACGAAAAACTGTTTTTT.

The gene calls are TRBV3-1 (or the pseudogene TRBV3-2) and TRBJ1-4; D call uncertain. The CDR3 is made up of 16 amino acids. Trimming cost V 1 base and J 5 bases, with 14 bases left between them. Per germline, CDR1 LGHDT and CDR2 YNNKEL (reference sequence). CDR3 in amino acids: CASSQGTGILNEKLFF. The CDR3 coding sequence is TGTGCCAGCAGCCAAGGGACCGGGATTTTAAATGAAAAACTGTTTTTT.

In its sample, this clone was seen once. V is TRBV5-4 and J is TRBJ1-3, with D possibly being TRBD1 (5 bases). V was cut by 0 bases and J by 1 base, with 11 bases left in between. The CDR3 covers 16 residues. CDR1 SGHNT and CDR2 YYREEE come from the germline V gene (reference sequence). CDR3 residues: CASSLGLQGSGNTIYF. As DNA, the CDR3 is TGTGCCAGCAGCTTGGGACTCCAGGGTTCTGGAAACACCATATATTTT. Looking up the rest from reference TRBV5-4 and TRBJ1-3 gives the full variable domain: ETGVTQSPTHLIKTRGQQVTLRCSSQSGHNTVSWYQQALGQGPQFIFQYYREEENGRGNFPPRFSGLQFPNYSSELNVNALELDDSALYLCASSLGLQGSGNTIYFGEGSWLTVV.

V is TRBV9 and J is TRBJ2-7; D is uncertain. V was trimmed by 1 base and J by 1 base, leaving 9 bases between them. The germline gives CDR1 SGDLS, CDR2 YYNGEE. The CDR3 is 14 residues long. The DNA of the CDR3 is TGTGCCAGCAGCGTAAGTACACAGTCCTACGAGCAGTACTTC. This translates into CASSVSTQSYEQYF. Full variable domain (missing parts from reference TRBV9 and TRBJ2-7): DSGVTQTPKHLITATGQRVTLRCSPRSGDLSVYWYQQSLDQGLQFLIQYYNGEERAKGNILERFSAQQFPDLHSELNLSSLELGDSALYFCASSVSTQSYEQYFGPGTRLTVT.

The count of this clone is one. The chain employs TRBV2 and TRBJ2-4; 8 nucleotides line up with TRBD2. The germline gives CDR1 SNHLY, CDR2 FYNNEI. This CDR3 comprises 17 residues. With 2 bases clipped from V and 2 bases from J, the junction kept 8 bases outside the gene matches. The CDR3 loop is CASSEKVAGGTKNIQYF. The CDR3 nucleotides read TGTGCCAGCAGTGAAAAGGTGGCGGGGGGAACCAAAAACATTCAGTACTTC.

The chain combines TRBV2 with TRBJ1-2; 8 nucleotides align to TRBD1. Germline V CDR1 and CDR2: SNHLY, FYNNEI. The CDR3 sequence is 13 residues long. With 6 bases clipped from V and 8 bases from J, the junction kept 8 bases outside the gene matches. CDR3: CASRETGALGYTF. The DNA for the CDR3 is TGTGCCAGCAGAGAGACAGGGGCTCTGGGCTACACCTTC.

This rearrangement joins TRBV18 to TRBJ1-1, with D tentatively TRBD1 (5 bases). Trimming shortened V by 3 bases and J by 7 bases, and 9 bases separated the two germline ends. Germline CDR1 and CDR2: KGHSH and LQKENI. There are 12 residues in the CDR3. DNA for the CDR3: TGTGCCAGCTCACCCGACAGATATGAAGCTTTCTTT. Its protein product is CASSPDRYEAFF.

This chain uses TRBV9 with TRBJ1-5; no firm D call. Germline CDR1 SGDLS, CDR2 YYNGEE. V lost 7 bases to trimming and J lost 4 bases, with 12 bases between them. This CDR3 is built from 13 residues. The CDR3: CASGGTANQPQHF. Written as DNA, the CDR3 is TGTGCCAGCGGAGGCACAGCTAATCAGCCCCAGCATTTT.

This clone was seen only a few times. The chain has TRBV29-1 and TRBJ2-3, with 8 nucleotides matching TRBD1. The CDR3 loop spans 15 amino acids. The germline V gene has CDR1 SQVTM and CDR2 ANQGSEA. The CDR3 spells CSLTPGTGSTDTQYF. CDR3 coding DNA: TGCAGTCTTACCCCCGGGACAGGATCCACAGATACGCAGTATTTT.

The CDR3 reads CASIQGNYNEQFF. CDR3 bases: TGTGCCAGCATACAGGGGAACTACAATGAGCAGTTCTTC. The chain couples TRBV11-2 to TRBJ2-1, with 7 bases fitting TRBD1. Germline V gene sequence: CDR1 SGHAT, CDR2 FQNNGV. The CDR3 extends over 13 amino acids. V gave up 7 bases and J gave up 3 bases; unmatched junction bases: 3.